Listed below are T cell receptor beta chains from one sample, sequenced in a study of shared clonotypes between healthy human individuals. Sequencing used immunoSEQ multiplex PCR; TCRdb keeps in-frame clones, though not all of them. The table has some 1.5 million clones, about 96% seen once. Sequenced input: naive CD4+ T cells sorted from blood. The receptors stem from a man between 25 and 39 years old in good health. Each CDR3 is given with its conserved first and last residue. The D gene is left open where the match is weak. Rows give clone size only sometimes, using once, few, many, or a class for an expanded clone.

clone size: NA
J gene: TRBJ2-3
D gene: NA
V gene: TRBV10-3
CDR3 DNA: TGTGCCATCAGGGGCGGGAGCACAGATACGCAGTATTTT
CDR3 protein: CAIRGGSTDTQYF

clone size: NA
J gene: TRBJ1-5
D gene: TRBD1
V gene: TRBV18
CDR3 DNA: TGTGCCAGCTCACCGTTCACAGGGGATAGCAATCAGCCCCAGCATTTT
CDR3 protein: CASSPFTGDSNQPQHF

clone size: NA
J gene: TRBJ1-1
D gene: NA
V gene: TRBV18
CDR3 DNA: TGTGCCAGCTCACCAGTTTCTGGTTCCTCCTTGAGGGCCTACACTGAAGCTTTCTTT
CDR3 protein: CASSPVSGSSLRAYTEAFF

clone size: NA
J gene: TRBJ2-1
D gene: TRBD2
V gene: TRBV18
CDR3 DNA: TGTGCCAGCTCACCAGAACTGCTAGCGGGAGGCCCCGAGCAGTTCTTC
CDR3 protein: CASSPELLAGGPEQFF

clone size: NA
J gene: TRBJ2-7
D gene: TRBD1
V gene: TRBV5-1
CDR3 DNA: TGCGCCAGCAGCTTGGAAACCGGGACAGGGGGACTCGAGCAGTACTTC
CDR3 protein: CASSLETGTGGLEQYF

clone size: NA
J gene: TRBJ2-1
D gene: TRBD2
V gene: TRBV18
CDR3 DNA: TGTGCCAGCTCACTGTCTGCGGGAGTTTCCTACAATGAGCAGTTCTTC
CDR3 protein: CASSLSAGVSYNEQFF

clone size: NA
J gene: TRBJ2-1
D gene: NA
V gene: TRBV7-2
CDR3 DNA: TGTGCCAGCAGCTTAGCCCGGGTTTCTGAGCAGTTCTTC
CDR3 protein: CASSLARVSEQFF

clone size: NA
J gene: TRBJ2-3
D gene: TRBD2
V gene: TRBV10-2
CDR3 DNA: TGCGCCAGCAGTGAGCTGGCGGGAGCTAGCACAGATACGCAGTATTTT
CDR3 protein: CASSELAGASTDTQYF

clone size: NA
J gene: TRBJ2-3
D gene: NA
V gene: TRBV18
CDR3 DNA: TGTGCCAGCTCACCACTTCATACGGGTCGGGGAGGCACAGATACGCAGTATTTT
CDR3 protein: CASSPLHTGRGGTDTQYF

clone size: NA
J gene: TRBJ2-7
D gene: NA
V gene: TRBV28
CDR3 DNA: TGTGCCAGCGCCCGGGACCCCATTTCTTACGAGCAGTACTTC
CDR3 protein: CASARDPISYEQYF

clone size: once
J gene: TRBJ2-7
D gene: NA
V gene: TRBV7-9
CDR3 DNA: TGTGCCAGCAGCTTAAGGCCGACAGGGCAGGGGGGAGAGCAGTACTTC
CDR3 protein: CASSLRPTGQGGEQYF

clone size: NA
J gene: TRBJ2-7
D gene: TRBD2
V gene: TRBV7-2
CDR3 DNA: TGTGCCAGCAGCTTATTCGTCTCCCTAGCGGAGCTCTACGAGCAGTACTTC
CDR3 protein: CASSLFVSLAELYEQYF

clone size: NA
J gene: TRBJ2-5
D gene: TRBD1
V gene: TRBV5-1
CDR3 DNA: TGCGCCAGCAGGGAGACAGGGGGAAGGGAGACCCAGTACTTC
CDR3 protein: CASRETGGRETQYF

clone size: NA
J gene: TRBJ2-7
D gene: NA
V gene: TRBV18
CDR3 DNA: TGTGCCAGCTCACCAGATCTCTCGGAGCAGTACTTC
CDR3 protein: CASSPDLSEQYF

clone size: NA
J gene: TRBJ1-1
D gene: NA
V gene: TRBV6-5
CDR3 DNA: TGTGCCAGCAGTAACGCTCTAACAGCGAACACTGAAGCTTTCTTT
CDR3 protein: CASSNALTANTEAFF

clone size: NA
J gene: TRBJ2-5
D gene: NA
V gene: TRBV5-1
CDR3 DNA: TGCGCCAGCAGCTTGGCAATGGGCCAGCGTCGGGAGACCCAGTACTTC
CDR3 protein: CASSLAMGQRRETQYF

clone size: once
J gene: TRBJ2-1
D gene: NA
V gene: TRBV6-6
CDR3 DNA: TGTGCCAGCAGCCGCCGACTGACCGATGAGCAGTTCTTC
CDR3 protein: CASSRRLTDEQFF